The T cell receptor (beta chain) described here comes from a study of early T cells in non-severe SARS-CoV-2 infection. At the level of the study: The sequenced material was bulk RNA from unsorted whole blood, and its chains were unpaired. General study findings and limits: VDJdb-based matching was biased toward anti-spike CD8 responses and missed private and CD4 specificities.

Individual cDNA molecules were tagged with unique molecular identifiers. TCRdb fed the 5' RACE reads into MiXCR, producing one record per CDR3 protein. The sample has 75,000 or so distinct CDR3 sequences, over 9.5% seen once. This clonotype was observed at least ten times. Antigen specificity is unknown. This receptor was taken from an adult who was a healthcare worker with PCR-confirmed SARS-CoV-2 infection or an uninfected control (not recorded which). The specimen was whole blood.

For the CDR3, the DNA is TGTGCCAGCAGGGAGAGGGCGGCTAGCTACAATGAGCAGTTCTTC. Amino acids: CASRERAASYNEQFF. J is TRBJ2-1 and V is TRBV6-5; perhaps TRBD2 as D (5 bases). Trimming took off 6 bases at V and 3 bases at J, with 15 bases between the two ends. The length of the CDR3 is 15 residues. CDR1 MNHEY and CDR2 SVGAGI come from the germline V gene.